This TCR beta chain was identified in a study of shared clonotypes between healthy human individuals. Study results and caveats: The naive CD4 repertoires of a handful of donors were compared, and approximately 4.7% of clonotypes were shared. As a rule, naive subsets had a larger estimated richness than memory subsets.

The deep-level immunoSEQ assay was used. Per the study methods: ImmunoSEQ yielded junction-only sequences lacking quality scores, so filtering differed. Assay used: immunoSEQ multiplex PCR; TCRdb lists only in-frame clones, some missing. D and trimming were read from the DNA, whereas the V and J calls and clone size are those reported in that table. This sample has some 800,000 clones; nearly 95% occur once, and the top ten carry 24%. Comment on this clone: Its antigen is undetermined.

Germline values: CDR1 SEHNR, CDR2 FQNEAQ (reference sequence). The CDR3 has 15 amino acids. V was clipped by 0 bases and J by 3 bases; unmatched bases: 4. Naive CD8 cells lacked CD45RO, underwent positive selection for CCR7 and left out terminally differentiated effector memory CD45RA+ cells. Sample: naive CD8+ T cells sorted from blood. The sequence derives from a man aged 30-40 years in good health. The chain links TRBV7-9 to TRBJ2-7; TRBD1 agrees at 8 bases. DNA for the CDR3: TGTGCCAGCAGCTTAGCTCAGGGGGCGGGCTACGAGCAGTACTTC. This sequence encodes CASSLAQGAGYEQYF.